Each of the 30 T cell receptor beta chains below was sequenced from the same sample in a study of blood T cell repertoires in COVID-19 (TCRdb year 2020). Library creation used the immunoSEQ multiplex PCR assay. As stored in TCRdb, this immuneACCESS dataset retains in-frame rearrangements with V and J assigned. A fraction of the clones does not appear; measured against another copy, unresolved V genes explain less than half of the discrepancy, and the remainder lacks a known reason. In this sample the table shows around 200,000 clones, roughly 89% of which occur a single time. The ten largest make up about a tenth of the sample. The source material was PBMCs or T cells enriched from blood (not recorded which). These receptors came from a man aged 18 to 35 with acute COVID-19.

This clone was counted a few times. The rearrangement uses TRBV28 and TRBJ2-3, with TRBD1 matching over 9 bases. The CDR3 is 14 residues long. V trimming: 6 bases; J trimming: 6 bases; junction bases outside the gene matches: 7. Germline CDR1 MDHEN, CDR2 SYDVKM. The CDR3 sequence is CASREPGTGDTQYF. CDR3 sequence (DNA): TGTGCCAGCAGAGAACCGGGGACAGGGGATACGCAGTATTTT.

The J gene is TRBJ2-5, the V gene TRBV28; TRBD1 matches 10 bases. The J segment lost 4 bases and the V segment lost 5 bases, leaving 4 bases of the junction unmatched. CDR1 and CDR2 (germline): MDHEN, SYDVKM. The CDR3 is made up of 14 amino acids. The CDR3: CASSIGTGAETQYF. In nucleotides, the CDR3 is TGTGCCAGCAGTATCGGGACAGGGGCAGAGACCCAGTACTTC.

The V and J genes are TRBV18 and TRBJ2-1, with D perhaps matching TRBD1 (5 bases). Germline V lookup: CDR1 KGHSH, CDR2 LQKENI. The CDR3 totals 18 residues. Between the trimmed V and J ends, which lost 4 bases and 0 bases, there was a span of 19 bases. CDR3 coding DNA: TGTGCCAGCTCACTCTACAGGTACTCTGCCAGCTCCTACAATGAGCAGTTCTTC. Amino acids: CASSLYRYSASSYNEQFF.

The chain carries TRBV4-1 and TRBJ1-5; D gene uncertain. The V gene's germline CDR1 is MGHRA and CDR2 YSYEKL. The germline V and J ends were trimmed by 8 bases and 2 bases, with 10 bases remaining between them. The CDR3 sequence is 13 residues long. The CDR3 DNA is TGCGCCAGCCGGGGAGTCGGCAATCAGCCCCAGCATTTT. Translation gives CASRGVGNQPQHF.

This chain uses TRBV7-6 with TRBJ2-7; 9 bases match TRBD2. V lost 5 bases and J lost 1; bases outside the gene matches: 6. The CDR3 extends over 15 amino acids. CDR1 is SGHVS and CDR2 is FNYEAQ in the germline V gene. CDR3 region: CASSLISGGSYEQYF. As DNA, the CDR3 is TGTGCCAGCAGCCTTATAAGCGGGGGGTCCTACGAGCAGTACTTC.

The sample holds one count of this clone. V is TRBV28 and J is TRBJ1-2; D may be TRBD1 (6 bases). The CDR3 runs 16 residues. Trimming took 2 bases from V and 0 from J, leaving 13 bases between them. Germline lookup yields CDR1 MDHEN and CDR2 SYDVKM. The CDR3 sequence is CASSLTTGNTNYGYTF. The CDR3 coding sequence is TGTGCCAGCAGTTTAACGACAGGAAACACTAACTATGGCTACACCTTC.

The rearrangement links TRBV10-1 to TRBJ2-2; D not certain. Germline V gene data show CDR1 as WNHNN and CDR2 as SYGVQD (reference sequence). Trimming shortened V by 0 bases and J by 5 bases, and 4 bases separated the two germline ends. The CDR3 is made up of 13 amino acids. The CDR3: CASSESETGELFF. The CDR3 region has the DNA TGCGCCAGCAGTGAGTCGGAGACCGGGGAGCTGTTTTTT.

The CDR3 sequence: CAIRTGSEYEQYF. The CDR3 DNA reads TGTGCCATCCGGACAGGATCAGAATACGAGCAGTACTTC. The chain links TRBV10-3 to TRBJ2-7, with 7 nucleotides matching TRBD1. Germline-derived CDR1 and CDR2 are ENHRY and SYGVKD. The CDR3 runs 13 residues. Trimming removed 8 bases from V and 4 bases from J; junction bases left unmatched: 8.

The rearrangement links TRBV2 to TRBJ2-1; 13 bases align to TRBD2. The CDR3 totals 18 residues. Germline V gene data show CDR1 as SNHLY and CDR2 as FYNNEI. Trimming removed 0 bases from V and 5 bases from J; junction bases left unmatched: 7. CDR3 in DNA: TGTGCCAGCAGTGAAGCGCTGACTAGCGGGAGGCGGCACAATGAGCAGTTCTTC. This encodes CASSEALTSGRRHNEQFF.

The genes are TRBV5-1 and TRBJ1-3; 10 bases line up with TRBD1. V shed 4 bases, J shed 3 bases, and the junction held 4 bases outside the gene matches. The CDR3 totals 15 residues. Germline CDR1 is SGHRS and CDR2 is YFSETQ. The CDR3 coding sequence is TGCGCCAGCAGCCCAAGGACAGGGGGTGGAAACACCATATATTTT. Residues: CASSPRTGGGNTIYF.

The rearrangement links TRBV7-3 to TRBJ2-7; D not resolved. The CDR3 has 12 residues. The germline CDR1 and CDR2 sequences are SGHTA and FQGTGA. V lost 5 bases, J lost 4 bases, and 9 bases lay in between. CDR3 residues: CASSAANYEQYF. The DNA of the CDR3 is TGTGCCAGCAGCGCTGCTAATTACGAGCAGTACTTC.

This chain connects TRBV6-2 or TRBV6-3 to TRBJ1-1; D may be TRBD1 (5 bases). CDR3 length equals 14 residues. V dropped 2 bases and J dropped 3 bases, with 10 bases sitting between them. Germline CDR1 is MNHEY and CDR2 is SVGEGT. The CDR3 reads CASSYDRLYTEAFF. CDR3 in DNA: TGTGCCAGCAGTTACGACAGATTATACACTGAAGCTTTCTTT.

The chain links TRBV7-3 to TRBJ2-7, with a possible D match to TRBD2 (5 bases). CDR3 size: 16 residues. The ends were cut back, 4 bases at V and 3 bases at J, with 19 bases in the middle. Per the germline V gene, CDR1 is SGHTA and CDR2 is FQGTGA. For the CDR3, the DNA is TGTGCCAGCAGCTCACTATCTAGCACCCCTCTCTACGAGCAGTACTTC. It encodes CASSSLSSTPLYEQYF.

The chain combines TRBV7-9 with TRBJ2-5; the D is unclear. CDR3 length: 13 amino acids. Germline CDR1 and CDR2: SEHNR and FQNEAQ (reference sequence). The V gene lost 2 bases and the J gene lost 4 bases, with 8 bases spanning the gap. DNA of the CDR3: TGTGCCAGCAGCTTACTCCCGTCAGAGACCCAGTACTTC. Its translation is CASSLLPSETQYF. Drawing the rest from reference TRBV7-9 and TRBJ2-5, the complete variable domain is DTGVSQNPRHKITKRGQNVTFRCDPISEHNRLYWYRQTLGQGPEFLTYFQNEAQLEKSRLLSDRFSAERPKGSFSTLEIQRTEQGDSAMYLCASSLLPSETQYFGPGTRLLVL.

The chain recombines TRBV2 with TRBJ2-1; D is possibly TRBD2 (6 bases). CDR3 length: 15 residues. Between the trimmed V and J ends, which lost 4 bases and 8 bases, there was a span of 18 bases. Germline CDR1 SNHLY, CDR2 FYNNEI. In DNA form, the CDR3 reads TGTGCCAGCAGTGCCCGACTAGGTTCCTTGGATGAGCAGTTCTTC. Its translation is CASSARLGSLDEQFF.

This chain uses TRBV6-2 or TRBV6-3 with TRBJ1-5, with 9 bases that match TRBD1. CDR3 size: 15 residues. J was trimmed by 4 bases and V by 2 bases; bases with no gene match: 3. CDR1 and CDR2 (germline): MNHEY, SVGEGT. As DNA, the CDR3 is TGTGCCAGCAGTTACGCGGGACAGGGAAATCAGCCCCAGCATTTT. Its protein is CASSYAGQGNQPQHF.

V gene TRBV7-3 combines with J gene TRBJ2-1; D may be TRBD2 (5 bases). The length of the CDR3 is 14 residues. The germline V gene has CDR1 SGHTA and CDR2 FQGTGA. V lost 5 bases and J 9 bases, leaving 17 bases between the germline ends. The CDR3: CASSDPGLGVEQFF. CDR3 bases: TGTGCCAGCAGCGACCCGGGGTTGGGAGTTGAGCAGTTCTTC.

The J gene is TRBJ2-3, the V gene TRBV6-5; weak D call: TRBD2 (6 bases). The CDR3 sequence is 14 residues long. Germline CDR1 reads MNHEY; CDR2 reads SVGAGI. Trimming pared 10 bases from V and 3 bases from J, leaving 17 bases between. For the CDR3, the DNA is TGTGCCACCCACGGGAGAGGGGATACAGATACGCAGTATTTT. Translated: CATHGRGDTDTQYF.

The chain is built from TRBV29-1 and TRBJ1-1, with D maybe TRBD1 (5 bases). V was shortened by 4 bases and J by 7 bases, with 13 bases between the two germline ends. The CDR3 spans 12 residues. Germline V gives CDR1 SQVTM, CDR2 ANQGSEA. This CDR3 reads CSVGGGIHEAFF. The CDR3 nucleotides read TGCAGCGTTGGTGGGGGGATTCATGAAGCTTTCTTT.

The chain combines TRBV14 with TRBJ1-1, with TRBD1 matching over 7 bases. V lost 0 bases to trimming and J lost 4 bases; unmatched junction nucleotides: 11. The CDR3 runs 17 residues. CDR1 and CDR2 (germline): SGHDN, FVKESK. As DNA, the CDR3 is TGTGCCAGCAGCCAAGATACCCCGGACAGGAGGGTCACTGAAGCTTTCTTT. It translates to CASSQDTPDRRVTEAFF.

V gene TRBV7-2 combines with J gene TRBJ2-7, with 10 bases matching TRBD2. CDR3 length equals 16 residues. V was pared by 3 bases and J by 1 base, with 6 bases of the junction left unmatched. The germline V gene encodes CDR1 SGHTA and CDR2 FQGNSA. The CDR3 is CASSFLAGVDSYEQYF. CDR3 bases: TGTGCCAGCAGCTTTCTAGCGGGGGTCGATTCCTACGAGCAGTACTTC.

The chain uses TRBV6-2 or TRBV6-3 and TRBJ2-3; 8 bases are shared with TRBD2. The V segment lost 2 bases and the J segment 3 bases; nucleotides outside the gene matches: 7. Germline V CDR1 and CDR2: MNHEY, SVGEGT. This CDR3 has 16 amino acids. DNA for the CDR3: TGTGCCAGCAGTTACGGGCCGGGAGGGGATACAGATACGCAGTATTTT. It yields the protein CASSYGPGGDTDTQYF.

J is TRBJ1-1 and V is TRBV19; 9 bases match TRBD1. This CDR3 has 13 amino acids. Germline loops: CDR1 LNHDA, CDR2 SQIVND (reference sequence). V lost 6 bases, J lost 3 bases, and 2 bases stayed unmatched. CDR3 sequence: CASSGTGYTEAFF. As DNA, the CDR3 is TGTGCCAGTAGCGGGACAGGGTACACTGAAGCTTTCTTT.

The gene calls are TRBV2 and TRBJ2-1; possibly TRBD1 for D (6 bases). The CDR3 contains 14 residues. Germline values: CDR1 SNHLY, CDR2 FYNNEI. Trimming removed 2 bases from V and 9 bases from J, with 14 bases in between. The chain's CDR3 is CASSELRGSGEQFF. CDR3 coding DNA: TGTGCCAGCAGTGAATTGAGGGGGTCCGGTGAGCAGTTCTTC.

V and J are TRBV25-1 and TRBJ2-5; possible D gene TRBD1, 5 bases. Per germline, CDR1 MGHDK and CDR2 SYGVNS. Trimming pared 6 bases from V and 4 bases from J, leaving 15 bases between. The CDR3 has 14 residues. CDR3 residues: CASRDQGAPETQYF. The DNA of the CDR3 is TGTGCCAGCAGGGACCAAGGGGCCCCAGAGACCCAGTACTTC.

V and J are TRBV11-2 and TRBJ1-5, with a possible D match to TRBD1 (5 bases). The CDR3 consists of 17 residues. Trimming took off 1 base at V and 1 base at J, with 14 bases between the two ends. The germline V gene has CDR1 SGHAT and CDR2 FQNNGV. This chain's CDR3 is CASSLVMGGRSNQPQHF. The CDR3 bases are TGTGCCAGCAGCTTAGTCATGGGGGGACGCAGCAATCAGCCCCAGCATTTT.

This rearrangement joins TRBV30 to TRBJ2-6, with D uncertain. Germline lookup yields CDR1 GTSNPN and CDR2 SVGIG (reference sequence). This CDR3 region has 14 residues. V shed 3 bases and J shed 0 bases, with 6 bases lying between them. For the CDR3, the DNA is TGTGCCTGGAGCGAGAGCTCTGGGGCCAACGTCCTGACTTTC. Translating gives CAWSESSGANVLTF. Combining the CDR3 with reference TRBV30 and TRBJ2-6 gives the whole variable domain SQTIHQWPATLVQPVGSPLSLECTVEGTSNPNLYWYRQAAGRGLQLLFYSVGIGQISSEVPQNLSASRPQDRQFILSSKKLLLSDSGFYLCAWSESSGANVLTFGAGSRLTVL.

This clone was seen a handful of times. The rearrangement joins TRBV7-2 to TRBJ1-2; 12 bases are shared with TRBD1. V dropped 1 base and J dropped 6; count of bases not matched to a gene: 6. This CDR3 is built from 16 residues. Looked up from germline, CDR1 is SGHTA and CDR2 is FQGNSA. CDR3 bases: TGTGCCAGCAGCTTAGTCTCCCGGGACAGGGGGCATGGCTACACCTTC. Translated, it gives CASSLVSRDRGHGYTF.

This chain connects TRBV9 to TRBJ2-1; D is perhaps TRBD2 (6 bases). V shed 6 bases and J shed 0 bases, with 13 bases lying between them. The CDR3 is 15 amino acids. Germline loops: CDR1 SGDLS, CDR2 YYNGEE. CDR3 nucleotides: TGTGCCAGCAACCCAGCGGGCCTCTCCTACAATGAGCAGTTCTTC. It encodes CASNPAGLSYNEQFF.

This clone was recorded only once. The rearrangement links TRBV30 to TRBJ1-4; TRBD1 matches 7 bases. The germline CDR1 and CDR2 sequences are GTSNPN and SVGIG (reference sequence). V shed 4 bases and J 7 bases; nucleotides not matched to a gene: 6. CDR3 length equals 13 residues. In DNA form, the CDR3 reads TGTGCCTGGATGAGGGGGCTGGGTGAAAAACTGTTTTTT. Its translation: CAWMRGLGEKLFF. The entire variable domain, with the rest obtained from reference TRBV30 and TRBJ1-4, is as follows: SQTIHQWPATLVQPVGSPLSLECTVEGTSNPNLYWYRQAAGRGLQLLFYSVGIGQISSEVPQNLSASRPQDRQFILSSKKLLLSDSGFYLCAWMRGLGEKLFFGSGTQLSVL.